These 10 T cell receptor beta chains were all obtained from the same sample, sequenced in a study of cytomegalovirus exposure and HLA in healthy donors. Sequenced by immunoSEQ multiplex PCR; TCRdb stores in-frame clones only, minus some. The profile shows roughly 100,000 clones, roughly 94% of them singletons. Sequencing used PBMCs. The receptors were gathered from a woman younger than 35 in good health and CMV-seronegative.

This clone came up a few times. V is TRBV2 and J is TRBJ1-2, with 8 bases fitting TRBD1. The germline gives CDR1 SNHLY, CDR2 FYNNEI. The CDR3 extends over 14 amino acids. Trimming took 4 bases from V and 6 from J; bases not matched to a gene: 7. The CDR3 coding sequence is TGTGCCAGCAGTGGTGTGACAGGGGAGGATGGCTACACCTTC. It specifies CASSGVTGEDGYTF.

The chain joins TRBV2 to TRBJ2-7, with TRBD2 matching over 7 bases. The ends lost 7 bases at V and 3 bases at J; junction bases unmatched: 9. The CDR3 covers 14 residues. Germline V gene lookup returns CDR1 SNHLY and CDR2 FYNNEI. The CDR3 loop is CASKFAGEIYEQYF. The CDR3 coding sequence is TGTGCCAGCAAGTTCGCGGGAGAGATCTACGAGCAGTACTTC.

The chain joins TRBV20-1 to TRBJ1-2; D possibly corresponds to TRBD1 (6 bases). The ends were cut back, 5 bases at V and 5 bases at J, with 9 bases in the middle. Germline V gene lookup returns CDR1 DFQATT and CDR2 SNEGSKA (reference sequence). The CDR3 spans 11 residues. The CDR3 sequence is CSAGQLYGYTF. CDR3 nucleotides: TGCAGTGCTGGACAGCTATATGGCTACACCTTC.

The CDR3 sequence is CASSSRQGVVYEQYF. CDR3 in DNA: TGTGCCAGCAGTTCGCGACAGGGGGTGGTCTACGAGCAGTACTTC. The genes are TRBV27 and TRBJ2-7, with 9 bases fitting TRBD1. CDR3 length equals 15 residues. Germline CDR1 and CDR2: MNHEY and SMNVEV (reference sequence). After removal of 4 bases from V and 3 bases from J, the junction contained 7 bases not matched to a gene.

The chain is built from TRBV4-1 and TRBJ2-1; 11 nucleotides match TRBD2. The germline V gene has CDR1 MGHRA and CDR2 YSYEKL. The V gene end was trimmed by 1 base and the J gene end by 3 bases; junction bases not matched to a gene: 2. The CDR3 is made up of 16 amino acids. The CDR3 nucleotides read TGCGCCAGCAGCCAAGTCGGGACTAGCGGCTACAATGAGCAGTTCTTC. Translated, it gives CASSQVGTSGYNEQFF.

The chain links TRBV7-9 to TRBJ2-2, with D hard to call. Germline V gene lookup returns CDR1 SEHNR and CDR2 FQNEAQ (reference sequence). This CDR3 has 17 amino acids. The V gene lost 5 bases and the J gene lost 3 bases, with 19 bases spanning the gap. CDR3 amino acids: CASSESRLMGHTGELFF. CDR3 in DNA: TGTGCCAGCAGCGAAAGCCGGCTCATGGGCCACACCGGGGAGCTGTTTTTT.

J is TRBJ2-6 and V is TRBV5-5; 8 bases map to TRBD2. The CDR3 is 17 residues long. CDR1 is SGHKS and CDR2 is YYEKEE in the germline V gene (reference sequence). The ends lost 6 bases at V and 2 bases at J; junction bases unmatched: 10. DNA of the CDR3: TGTGCCAGCATCTCGGGCGGGGGGAAGACTGGGGCCAACGTCCTGACTTTC. This gives the protein CASISGGGKTGANVLTF.

The CDR3 here is CASSYGTAGVPQYF. The CDR3 region has the DNA TGTGCCAGCAGTTATGGGACAGCCGGGGTCCCACAGTACTTC. The chain is built from TRBV27 and TRBJ2-5, with 7 bases aligning to TRBD1. Germline-derived CDR1 and CDR2 are MNHEY and SMNVEV (reference sequence). The V gene end was trimmed by 4 bases and the J gene end by 11 bases; junction bases not matched to a gene: 13. This CDR3 has 14 amino acids.

The genes are TRBV30 and TRBJ2-5; 10 positions agree with TRBD2. The V and J ends lost 1 base and 5 bases, in that order; junction bases with no gene match: 4. The CDR3 length is 14 residues. Germline loops: CDR1 GTSNPN, CDR2 SVGIG (reference sequence). The CDR3 is CAWSEASGSETQYF. Here the CDR3 DNA reads TGTGCCTGGAGTGAGGCTAGCGGGAGCGAGACCCAGTACTTC.

The chain couples TRBV19 to TRBJ2-1; 11 positions agree with TRBD2. CDR1 is LNHDA, CDR2 SQIVND, per germline (reference sequence). The V segment lost 6 bases and the J segment 4 bases; nucleotides outside the gene matches: 2. The CDR3 runs 14 residues. CDR3 protein: CASRLAGGYNEQFF. The CDR3 DNA reads as TGTGCCAGTAGGCTAGCGGGGGGATACAATGAGCAGTTCTTC. The full variable domain, completed using reference TRBV19 and TRBJ2-1, is DGGITQSPKYLFRKEGQNVTLSCEQNLNHDAMYWYRQDPGQGLRLIYYSQIVNDFQKGDIAEGYSVSREKKESFPLTVTSAQKNPTAFYLCASRLAGGYNEQFFGPGTRLTVL.